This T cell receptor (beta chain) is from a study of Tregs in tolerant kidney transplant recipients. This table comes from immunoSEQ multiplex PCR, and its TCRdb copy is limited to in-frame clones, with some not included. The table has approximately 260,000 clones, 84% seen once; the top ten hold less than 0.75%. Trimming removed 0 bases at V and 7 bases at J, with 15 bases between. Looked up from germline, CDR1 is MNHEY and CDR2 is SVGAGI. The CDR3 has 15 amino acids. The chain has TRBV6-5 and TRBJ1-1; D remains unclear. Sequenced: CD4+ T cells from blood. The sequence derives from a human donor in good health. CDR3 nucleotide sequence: TGTGCCAGCAGTTACTCCCAGGCCTACCCTTATGAAGCTTTCTTT. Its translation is CASSYSQAYPYEAFF.